This T cell receptor beta chain was identified during a study of cytomegalovirus exposure and HLA in healthy donors. This clone is a singleton in its sample. Germline values: CDR1 SQVTM, CDR2 ANQGSEA. The CDR3 sequence is 18 residues long. V was pared by 1 base and J by 1 base, with 12 bases of the junction left unmatched. PCR employed 60 Vbeta and 13 Jbeta primers. Sequencing used immunoSEQ multiplex PCR; TCRdb keeps in-frame clones, though not all of them. The sample consists of 150,000 to 200,000 clones, roughly 80% of them appearing once. Sequenced input: PBMCs. The source of this sequence is a man aged 35 to 55 in good health and CMV-seropositive. V and J are TRBV29-1 and TRBJ2-3, with 9 bases lining up with TRBD2. CDR3 sequence (DNA): TGCAGCGTTGAAGGGGGGCTAGCGGGACTCTTCGGCACAGATACGCAGTATTTT. Encoded protein: CSVEGGLAGLFGTDTQYF.